These T cell receptor beta chains were read from a single sample in a study of blood T cell repertoires in COVID-19. Profiled with immunoSEQ multiplex PCR; TCRdb holds only in-frame clones, not every one. The repertoire has around 180,000 clones, 70% to 90% of them found once; the top ten carry less than 5.5%. The sample comprised peripheral blood. The receptors originated from a human donor in a cohort sampled during active COVID-19. Both conserved end residues are part of each CDR3. D genes are given only for firm matches. Rows may omit the clone size; those that give it use once, few, many or a size class.

size	D	J	V	DNA	CDR3
few	TRBD2	TRBJ2-7	TRBV9	TGTGCCAGCAGTCGGGCGGGACTAGCCTACGAGCAGTACTTC	CASSRAGLAYEQYF
NA	NA	TRBJ1-6	TRBV30	TGTGCCTGGAGTGTAAGTGGTAGGGCCAGGGGCGCACCCCTCCACTTT	CAWSVSGRARGAPLHF
NA	NA	TRBJ2-7	TRBV11-2	TGTGCCAGCAGCGGCTACCGGGACACCAAGTACGAGCAGTACTTC	CASSGYRDTKYEQYF
NA	NA	TRBJ1-5	TRBV19	TGTGCCAGTAGTATATTTGCCGGGAGTCAGCCCCAGCATTTT	CASSIFAGSQPQHF
NA	TRBD2	TRBJ2-2	TRBV5-4	TGTGCCAGCAGCTTAGGGAGGGATCTAACCGGGGAGCTGTTTTTT	CASSLGRDLTGELFF
NA	NA	TRBJ2-2	TRBV5-1	TGCGCCAGCAGTGGCGTTGTGACGAGCGATATTAACACCGGGGAGCTGTTTTTT	CASSGVVTSDINTGELFF
NA	NA	TRBJ2-7	TRBV18	TGTGCCAGCTCACCCGGGGAAAAGCGGTCCTACGAGCAGTACTTC	CASSPGEKRSYEQYF
NA	TRBD2	TRBJ2-7	TRBV7-9	TGTGCCAGCAGCTTAGTCTCCGGGGGGACCTACGAGCAGTACTTC	CASSLVSGGTYEQYF
NA	TRBD2	TRBJ2-3	TRBV20-1	TGCAGTGCTAGTTATGGACTAGCGGGAGTTCAAGATACGCAGTATTTT	CSASYGLAGVQDTQYF
NA	TRBD1	TRBJ2-5	TRBV4-2	TGTGCCAGCAGCCAAGAGGGACAGGGGGCAGAGACCCAGTACTTC	CASSQEGQGAETQYF
NA	NA	TRBJ2-7	TRBV27	TGTGCCAGCAGTCCAGACCCGGGACTGGCGACCTACGAGCAGTACTTC	CASSPDPGLATYEQYF
NA	NA	TRBJ2-3	TRBV15	TGTGCCACCAGCAGAGACCCCGGGACTTTCGGAGGGACAGATACGCAGTATTTT	CATSRDPGTFGGTDTQYF
NA	TRBD1	TRBJ2-3	TRBV28	TGTACGACCGGGACAGGGGCCACAGATACGCAGTATTTT	CTTGTGATDTQYF
NA	NA	TRBJ2-5	TRBV4-2	TGTGCCAGCAGCCAACAGGGGGGCGAAGAGACCCAGTACTTC	CASSQQGGEETQYF
NA	TRBD1	TRBJ1-5	TRBV28	TGTGCCAGCAGCTCGGGACAGGGCGTTCGACAGCCCCAGCATTTT	CASSSGQGVRQPQHF
NA	TRBD2	TRBJ2-7	TRBV9	TGTGCCAGCAGCCCCGGGACTAGCGGGACCGCGTCCTACGAGCAGTACTTC	CASSPGTSGTASYEQYF
once	NA	TRBJ1-2	TRBV7-6	TGTGCCAGCAGCAAGGACATCGACTATGGCTACACCTTC	CASSKDIDYGYTF
NA	TRBD1	TRBJ2-2	TRBV28	TGTGCCAGCAGAACCGGGACAGGGGGTAACACCGGGGAGCTGTTTTTT	CASRTGTGGNTGELFF
NA	NA	TRBJ2-4	TRBV7-9	TGTGCCAGCAGCTTAGCCCCAGGCGATCGTATTCAGTACTTC	CASSLAPGDRIQYF
NA	NA	TRBJ2-7	TRBV5-1	TGCGCCAGCAGCTTGGTTGGGGGCGTCTACGAGCAGTACTTC	CASSLVGGVYEQYF
NA	TRBD2	TRBJ2-5	TRBV29-1	TGCAGCGTTGATTCTAGCGGGTACAGAGGGGGTTTGCAAGAGACCCAGTACTTC	CSVDSSGYRGGLQETQYF
NA	NA	TRBJ2-5	TRBV2	TGTGCCAGCAGTGTAGAGGGCAGGGAGACCCAGTACTTC	CASSVEGRETQYF
NA	TRBD2	TRBJ2-7	TRBV5-6	TGTGCCAGCAGCTTCTTAGTAGCGGGAGGCGAGCAGTACTTC	CASSFLVAGGEQYF
NA	TRBD1	TRBJ2-5	TRBV5-4	TGTGCCAGCAGCTTGGGAGGGACAGCCCAAGAGACCCAGTACTTC	CASSLGGTAQETQYF
NA	TRBD1	TRBJ2-7	TRBV4-3	TGCGCCAGCAGCCAAACAGGGGGCTCGGGGGAGCAGTACTTC	CASSQTGGSGEQYF
NA	NA	TRBJ2-3	TRBV3-1/TRBV3-2	TGTGCCAGCAGCCAAGGACTAGATACGCAGTATTTT	CASSQGLDTQYF
NA	NA	TRBJ2-7	TRBV30	TGTGCCTGGGGGGGGTCAAAGAGGGACGAGCAGTACTTC	CAWGGSKRDEQYF
NA	TRBD1	TRBJ1-3	TRBV28	TGTGCCAGCAGTCCGGGACAGTCTGGAAACACCATATATTTT	CASSPGQSGNTIYF
once	NA	TRBJ1-4	TRBV18	TGTGCCAGCTCACCACCCGCGGCAACTAATGAAAAACTGTTTTTT	CASSPPAATNEKLFF
NA	TRBD1	TRBJ1-4	TRBV18	TGTGCCAGCTCACTAGAGGGGGCCGGAAATAATGAAAAACTGTTTTTT	CASSLEGAGNNEKLFF
NA	TRBD2	TRBJ2-3	TRBV11-3	TGTGCCAGCAGCTTAAGTATGGTCGGGAGGCCTAGCACAGATACGCAGTATTTT	CASSLSMVGRPSTDTQYF
NA	NA	TRBJ1-1	TRBV5-1	TGCGCCAGCAGCCCGGGCGGGGGAAACACTGAAGCTTTCTTT	CASSPGGGNTEAFF
NA	TRBD1	TRBJ2-2	TRBV5-5	TGTGCCAGCAGCAAGGATTCCCGACAGGGGAGAACCGGGGAGCTGTTTTTT	CASSKDSRQGRTGELFF
NA	TRBD1	TRBJ1-3	TRBV11-2	TGTGCCAGCAGCTCCGACAGGGCGGCTGGAAACACCATATATTTT	CASSSDRAAGNTIYF
few	NA	TRBJ2-5	TRBV4-3	TGCGCCAGCAGCCAACAGGGGCAAGAGACCCAGTACTTC	CASSQQGQETQYF
NA	TRBD1	TRBJ2-7	TRBV5-1	TGCGCCAGCAGCTTGTCAGGGGGCTCCTACGAGCAGTACTTC	CASSLSGGSYEQYF
NA	NA	TRBJ1-1	TRBV27	TGTGCCAGCAGTTACTTACAGGGTAACACTGAAGCTTTCTTT	CASSYLQGNTEAFF
NA	NA	TRBJ1-2	TRBV10-3	TGTGCCATCAAGCGCGCGACAGGTTTTTATGGCTACACCTTC	CAIKRATGFYGYTF
NA	TRBD1	TRBJ2-2	TRBV30	TGTGCCTGGAGAAGGGGACAGGGTATCGGGGAGCTGTTTTTT	CAWRRGQGIGELFF
NA	TRBD1	TRBJ2-5	TRBV6-1	TGTGCCAGCAGTGAAGGGGACAGGGGTCGGGAGACCCAGTACTTC	CASSEGDRGRETQYF
NA	NA	TRBJ2-1	TRBV28	TGTGCCAGCAGTAGGCCAGGGCTCGGGTATGAGCAGTTCTTC	CASSRPGLGYEQFF
NA	NA	TRBJ2-5	TRBV10-3	TGTGCCATCTCTAAGTCGCCTAGCCAAGAGACCCAGTACTTC	CAISKSPSQETQYF
NA	NA	TRBJ2-1	TRBV30	TGTGCCTGGAGTGAGGGGTTCTACAATGAGCAGTTCTTC	CAWSEGFYNEQFF
once	TRBD2	TRBJ2-7	TRBV2	TGTGCCAGCAGGGCCGGGACTAGCGGGGCCTACGAGCAGTACTTC	CASRAGTSGAYEQYF